One and the same sample provided the 5 T cell receptor beta chains below, sequenced in a study of shared clonotypes between healthy human individuals. This table comes from immunoSEQ multiplex PCR, and its TCRdb copy is limited to in-frame clones, with some not included. The data show over 2 million clones, 85% to 95% seen once. Sequenced input: naive CD4+ T cells from PBMCs. Subset meaning: CD45RA+ positively selected. Receptor source: a man younger than 35 in good health. Some clones in this sample may be carry-over from other donors' samples.

This clone was observed a single time. The same CDR3 also results from other DNA sequences found in this sample. The genes are TRBV5-4 and TRBJ2-1; 7 nucleotides align to TRBD2. Trimming at V came to 4 bases and at J to 0 bases, leaving 4 bases not matched to a gene. Germline V gives CDR1 SGHNT, CDR2 YYREEE (reference sequence). This CDR3 is 15 amino acids long. In DNA, the CDR3 is TGTGCCAGCAGCCTTGGGGGGGTCTCCTACAATGAGCAGTTCTTC. Translated: CASSLGGVSYNEQFF.

The count of this clone is one. The genes are TRBV25-1 and TRBJ1-5, with D perhaps TRBD1 (6 bases). Germline CDR1 and CDR2: MGHDK and SYGVNS. V was cut by 2 bases and J by 2 bases, with 16 bases left in between. This CDR3 contains 17 residues. The CDR3 is CASSEGGAQGGNQPQHF. In DNA form, the CDR3 reads TGTGCCAGCAGTGAAGGGGGAGCACAGGGAGGCAATCAGCCCCAGCATTTT.

The genes are TRBV7-9 and TRBJ1-2; D is uncertain. The V end was cut by 1 base, the J end by 6 bases, with 15 bases between. Germline values: CDR1 SEHNR, CDR2 FQNEAQ (reference sequence). The CDR3 loop spans 15 amino acids. The CDR3 loop reads CASSLGLSNSDGYTF. The CDR3 bases are TGTGCCAGCAGCTTAGGGCTGTCGAATTCCGATGGCTACACCTTC.

The chain employs TRBV5-1 and TRBJ2-1, with D tentatively TRBD2 (5 bases). V was clipped by 0 bases and J by 8 bases, with 12 bases between them. This CDR3 region has 14 residues. The germline CDR1 and CDR2 sequences are SGHRS and YFSETQ. CDR3 nucleotide sequence: TGCGCCAGCAGCTTGGGGGAACTAGTGCATGAGCAGTTCTTC. Translated, it gives CASSLGELVHEQFF. The full variable domain, in which reference TRBV5-1 and TRBJ2-1 provide the parts outside the CDR3, is KAGVTQTPRYLIKTRGQQVTLSCSPISGHRSVSWYQQTPGQGLQFLFEYFSETQRNKGNFPGRFSGRQFSNSRSEMNVSTLELGDSALYLCASSLGELVHEQFFGPGTRLTVL.

This rearrangement joins TRBV28 to TRBJ1-5; D is unclear. The length of the CDR3 is 13 residues. Germline CDR1 is MDHEN and CDR2 is SYDVKM. V dropped 6 bases and J dropped 5 bases, with 11 bases sitting between them. CDR3 sequence reads: CASRWEGDQPQHF. The DNA of the CDR3 is TGTGCCAGCAGATGGGAAGGCGATCAGCCCCAGCATTTT. The variable domain in full, with the rest retrieved from reference TRBV28 and TRBJ1-5, is DVKVTQSSRYLVKRTGEKVFLECVQDMDHENMFWYRQDPGLGLRLIYFSYDVKMKEKGDIPEGYSVSREKKERFSLILESASTNQTSMYLCASRWEGDQPQHFGDGTRLSIL.